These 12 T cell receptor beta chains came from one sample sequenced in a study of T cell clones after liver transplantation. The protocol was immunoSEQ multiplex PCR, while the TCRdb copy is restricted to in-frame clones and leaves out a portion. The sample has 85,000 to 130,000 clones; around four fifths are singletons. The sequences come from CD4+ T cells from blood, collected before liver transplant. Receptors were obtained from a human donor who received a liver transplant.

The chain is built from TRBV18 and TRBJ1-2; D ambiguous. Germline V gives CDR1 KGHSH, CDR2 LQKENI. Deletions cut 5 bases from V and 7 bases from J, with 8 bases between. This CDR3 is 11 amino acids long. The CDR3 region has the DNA TGTGCCAGCTCAGGCCCTAGTGGCTACACCTTC. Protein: CASSGPSGYTF.

The CDR3 loop reads CASRYGTEEAYF. CDR3 nucleotides: TGTGCCAGCAGATACGGGACGGAGGAGGCGTACTTC. The rearrangement joins TRBV2 to TRBJ2-7; D could derive from TRBD1 or TRBD2 (5 bases each). The germline V gene encodes CDR1 SNHLY and CDR2 FYNNEI. Deletions cut 6 bases from V and 12 bases from J, with 18 bases between. The CDR3 is 12 residues long.

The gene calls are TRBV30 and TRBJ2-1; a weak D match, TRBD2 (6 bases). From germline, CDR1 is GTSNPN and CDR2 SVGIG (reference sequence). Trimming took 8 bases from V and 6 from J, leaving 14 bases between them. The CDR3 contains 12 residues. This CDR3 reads CARGTPSNEQFF. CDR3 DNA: TGTGCCCGAGGGACTCCCTCCAATGAGCAGTTCTTC.

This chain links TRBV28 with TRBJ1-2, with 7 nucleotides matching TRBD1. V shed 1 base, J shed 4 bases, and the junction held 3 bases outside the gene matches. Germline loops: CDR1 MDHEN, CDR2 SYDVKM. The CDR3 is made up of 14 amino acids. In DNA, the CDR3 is TGTGCCAGCAGTTTATCGACAGGGCTCTATGGCTACACCTTC. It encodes CASSLSTGLYGYTF.

The CDR3 nucleotides are TGTGCCAGCAGCGTAAGTGGGCACCGCACCGGGGAGCTGTTTTTT. Its translation is CASSVSGHRTGELFF. The chain employs TRBV9 and TRBJ2-2, with D hard to call. The germline V gene has CDR1 SGDLS and CDR2 YYNGEE. Deletions cut 1 base from V and 4 bases from J, with 11 bases between. CDR3 length equals 15 residues.

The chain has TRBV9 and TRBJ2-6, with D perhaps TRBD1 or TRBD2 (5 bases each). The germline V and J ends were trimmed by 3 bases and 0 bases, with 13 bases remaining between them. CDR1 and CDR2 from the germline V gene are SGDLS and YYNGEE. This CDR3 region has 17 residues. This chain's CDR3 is CASSAGPPGSGANVLTF. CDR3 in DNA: TGTGCCAGCAGCGCGGGACCCCCGGGCTCTGGGGCCAACGTCCTGACTTTC.

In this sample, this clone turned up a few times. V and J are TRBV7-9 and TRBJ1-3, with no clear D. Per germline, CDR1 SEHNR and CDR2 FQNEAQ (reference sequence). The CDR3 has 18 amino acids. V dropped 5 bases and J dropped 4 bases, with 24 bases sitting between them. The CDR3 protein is CASSPNLAGRPAGNTIYF. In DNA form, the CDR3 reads TGTGCCAGCAGCCCAAATCTGGCAGGTCGACCCGCCGGAAACACCATATATTTT.

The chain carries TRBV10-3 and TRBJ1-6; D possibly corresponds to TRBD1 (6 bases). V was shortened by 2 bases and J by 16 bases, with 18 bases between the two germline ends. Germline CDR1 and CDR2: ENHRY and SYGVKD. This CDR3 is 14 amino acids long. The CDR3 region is CAISEGGSLPLLHF. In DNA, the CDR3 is TGTGCCATCAGTGAGGGGGGCAGTCTCCCCCTACTCCACTTT.

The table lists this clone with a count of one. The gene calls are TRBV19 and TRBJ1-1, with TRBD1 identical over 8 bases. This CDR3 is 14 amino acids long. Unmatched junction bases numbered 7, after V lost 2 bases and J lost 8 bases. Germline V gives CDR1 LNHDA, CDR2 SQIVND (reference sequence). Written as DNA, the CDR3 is TGTGCCAGTAGTATATCATTCCGGGACAGGGAAGCTTTCTTT. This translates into CASSISFRDREAFF.

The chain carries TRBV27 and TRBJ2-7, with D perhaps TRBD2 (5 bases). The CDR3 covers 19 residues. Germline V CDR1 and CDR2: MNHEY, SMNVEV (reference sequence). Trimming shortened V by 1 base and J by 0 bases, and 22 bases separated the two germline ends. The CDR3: CASSLYPPSGGLASYEQYF. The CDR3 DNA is TGTGCCAGCAGTTTATATCCCCCGTCCGGAGGCTTAGCCTCCTACGAGCAGTACTTC.

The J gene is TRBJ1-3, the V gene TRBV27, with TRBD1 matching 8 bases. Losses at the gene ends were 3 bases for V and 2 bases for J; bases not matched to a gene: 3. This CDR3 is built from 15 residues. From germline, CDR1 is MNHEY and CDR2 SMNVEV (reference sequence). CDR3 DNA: TGTGCCAGCAGTTTGGACAGGGCGCCTGGAAACACCATATATTTT. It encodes CASSLDRAPGNTIYF.

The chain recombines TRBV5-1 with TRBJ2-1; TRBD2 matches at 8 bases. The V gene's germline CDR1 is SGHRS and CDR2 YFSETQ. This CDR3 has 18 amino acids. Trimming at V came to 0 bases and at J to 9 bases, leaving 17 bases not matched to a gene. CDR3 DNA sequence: TGCGCCAGCAGCTTGGGACTAGCGCCCGCCGCCGGCCCCTCTGAGCAGTTCTTC. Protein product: CASSLGLAPAAGPSEQFF.